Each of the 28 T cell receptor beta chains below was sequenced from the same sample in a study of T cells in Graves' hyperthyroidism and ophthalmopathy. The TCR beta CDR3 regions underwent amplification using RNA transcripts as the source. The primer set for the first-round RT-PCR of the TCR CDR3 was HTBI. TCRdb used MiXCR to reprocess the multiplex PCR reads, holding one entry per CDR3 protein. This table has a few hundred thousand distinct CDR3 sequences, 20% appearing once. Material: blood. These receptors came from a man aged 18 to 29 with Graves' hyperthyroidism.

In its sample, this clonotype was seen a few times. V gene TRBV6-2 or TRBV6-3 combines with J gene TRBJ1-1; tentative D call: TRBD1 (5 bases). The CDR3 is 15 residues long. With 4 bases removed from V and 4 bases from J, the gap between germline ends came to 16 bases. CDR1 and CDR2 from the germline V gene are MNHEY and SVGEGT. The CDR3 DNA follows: TGTGCCAGCAGTTCCCATAGAGGGGCGGGCACTGAAGCTTTCTTT. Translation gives CASSSHRGAGTEAFF.

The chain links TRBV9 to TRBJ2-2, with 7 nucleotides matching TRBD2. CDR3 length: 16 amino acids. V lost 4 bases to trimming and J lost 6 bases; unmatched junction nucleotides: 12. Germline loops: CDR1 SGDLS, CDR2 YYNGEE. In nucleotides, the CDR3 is TGTGCCAGCAGCAACGGACTAAGCGGGGATCCCGGGGAGCTGTTTTTT. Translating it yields CASSNGLSGDPGELFF.

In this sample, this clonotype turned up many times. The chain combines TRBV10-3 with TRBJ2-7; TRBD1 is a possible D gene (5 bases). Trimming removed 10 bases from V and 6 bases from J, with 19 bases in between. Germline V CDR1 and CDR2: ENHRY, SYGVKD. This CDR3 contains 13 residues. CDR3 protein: CATAPDIPPEQYF. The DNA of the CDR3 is TGTGCCACCGCCCCGGACATACCTCCCGAGCAGTACTTC.

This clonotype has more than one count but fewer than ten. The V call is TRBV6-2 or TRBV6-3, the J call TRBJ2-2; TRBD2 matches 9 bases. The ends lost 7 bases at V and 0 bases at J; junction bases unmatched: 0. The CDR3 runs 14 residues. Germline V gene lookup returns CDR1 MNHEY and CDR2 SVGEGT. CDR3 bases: TGTGCCAGCAAGCGGGAGGCGAACACCGGGGAGCTGTTTTTT. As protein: CASKREANTGELFF.

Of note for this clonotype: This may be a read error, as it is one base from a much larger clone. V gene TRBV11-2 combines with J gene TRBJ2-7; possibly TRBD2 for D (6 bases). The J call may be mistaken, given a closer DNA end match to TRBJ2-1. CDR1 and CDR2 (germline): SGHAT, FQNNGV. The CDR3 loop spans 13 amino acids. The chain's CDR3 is CASSLGLRYEQFF. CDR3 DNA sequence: TGTGCCAGCAGCTTGGGACTCCGCTACGAGCAGTTCTTC.

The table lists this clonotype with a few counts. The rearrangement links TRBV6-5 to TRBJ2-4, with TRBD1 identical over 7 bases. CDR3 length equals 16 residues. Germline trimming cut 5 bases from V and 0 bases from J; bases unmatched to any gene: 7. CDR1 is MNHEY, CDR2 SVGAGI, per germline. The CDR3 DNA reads TGTGCCAGCAGTCTACCGGGACAGCTAGCCAAAAACATTCAGTACTTC. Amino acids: CASSLPGQLAKNIQYF.

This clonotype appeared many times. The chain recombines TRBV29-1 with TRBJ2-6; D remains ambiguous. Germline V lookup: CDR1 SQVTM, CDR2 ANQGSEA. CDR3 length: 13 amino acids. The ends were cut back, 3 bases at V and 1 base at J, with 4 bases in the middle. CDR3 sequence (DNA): TGCAGCGTTGACGGTTCTGGGGCCAACGTCCTGACTTTC. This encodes CSVDGSGANVLTF.

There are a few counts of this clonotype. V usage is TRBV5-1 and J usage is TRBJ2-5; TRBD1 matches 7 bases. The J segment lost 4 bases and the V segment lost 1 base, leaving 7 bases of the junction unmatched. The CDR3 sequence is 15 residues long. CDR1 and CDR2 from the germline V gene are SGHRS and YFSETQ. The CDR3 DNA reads TGCGCCAGCAGCTTGTTGCCAGCAGGGGGAGAGACCCAGTACTTC. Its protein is CASSLLPAGGETQYF.

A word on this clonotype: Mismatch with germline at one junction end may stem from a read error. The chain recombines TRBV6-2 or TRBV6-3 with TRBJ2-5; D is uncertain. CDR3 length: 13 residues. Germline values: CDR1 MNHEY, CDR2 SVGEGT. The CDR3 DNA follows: TGTGCTAGCAGTCTTCCAGCTTGGGAGACCCAGTACTTC. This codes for CASSLPAWETQYF.

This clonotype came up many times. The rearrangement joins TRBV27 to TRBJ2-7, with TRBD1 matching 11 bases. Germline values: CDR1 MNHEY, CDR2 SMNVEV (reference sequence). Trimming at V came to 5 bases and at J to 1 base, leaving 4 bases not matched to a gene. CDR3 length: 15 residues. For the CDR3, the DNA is TGTGCCAGCAGTCCGGACAGGGGGCTTTCCTACGAGCAGTACTTC. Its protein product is CASSPDRGLSYEQYF.

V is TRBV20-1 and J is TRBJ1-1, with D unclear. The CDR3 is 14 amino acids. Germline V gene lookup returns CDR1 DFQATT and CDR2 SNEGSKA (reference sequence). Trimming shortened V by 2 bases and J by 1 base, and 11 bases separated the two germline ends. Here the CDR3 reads CSARPREGNTEAFF. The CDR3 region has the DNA TGCAGTGCTAGACCAAGGGAAGGGAACACTGAAGCTTTCTTT.

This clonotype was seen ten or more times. CDR3 loop: CASTNYQGADYGYTF. CDR3 coding DNA: TGTGCCAGCACTAATTACCAGGGGGCGGACTATGGCTACACCTTC. V usage is TRBV28 and J usage is TRBJ1-2; 8 nucleotides line up with TRBD1. Trimming took 7 bases from V and 3 from J; bases not matched to a gene: 10. CDR1 MDHEN and CDR2 SYDVKM come from the germline V gene. The CDR3 has 15 amino acids.

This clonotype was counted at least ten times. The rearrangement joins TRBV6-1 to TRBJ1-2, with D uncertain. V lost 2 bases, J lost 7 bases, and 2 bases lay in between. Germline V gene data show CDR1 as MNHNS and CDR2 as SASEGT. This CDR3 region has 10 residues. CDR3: CASSEIGYTF. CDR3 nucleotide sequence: TGTGCCAGCAGTGAAATTGGCTACACCTTC.

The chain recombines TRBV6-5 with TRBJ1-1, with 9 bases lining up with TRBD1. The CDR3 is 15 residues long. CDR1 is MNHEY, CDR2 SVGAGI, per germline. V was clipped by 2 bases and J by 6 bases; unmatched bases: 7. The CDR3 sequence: CASSYPGTGTPEAFF. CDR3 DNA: TGTGCCAGCAGTTACCCCGGGACAGGGACACCTGAAGCTTTCTTT.

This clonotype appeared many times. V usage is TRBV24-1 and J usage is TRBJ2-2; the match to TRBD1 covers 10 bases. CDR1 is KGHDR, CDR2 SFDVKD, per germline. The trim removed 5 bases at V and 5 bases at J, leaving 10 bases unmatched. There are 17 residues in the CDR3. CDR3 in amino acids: CATSGTPGTGVTGELFF. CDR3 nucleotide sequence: TGTGCCACCAGTGGCACACCCGGGACAGGGGTTACCGGGGAGCTGTTTTTT.

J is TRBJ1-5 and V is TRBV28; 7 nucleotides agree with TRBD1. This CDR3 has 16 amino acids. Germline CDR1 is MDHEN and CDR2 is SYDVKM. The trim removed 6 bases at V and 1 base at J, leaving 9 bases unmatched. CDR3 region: CASSPRSQGSNQPQHF. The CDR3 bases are TGTGCCAGCAGCCCACGATCACAGGGGAGCAATCAGCCCCAGCATTTT.

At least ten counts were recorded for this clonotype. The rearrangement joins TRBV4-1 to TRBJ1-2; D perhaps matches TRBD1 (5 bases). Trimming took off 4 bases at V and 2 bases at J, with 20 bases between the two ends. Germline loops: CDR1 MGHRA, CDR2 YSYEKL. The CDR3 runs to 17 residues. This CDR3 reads CASSRTNGGRLNYGYTF. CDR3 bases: TGCGCCAGCAGCCGGACAAACGGGGGACGGCTCAACTATGGCTACACCTTC.

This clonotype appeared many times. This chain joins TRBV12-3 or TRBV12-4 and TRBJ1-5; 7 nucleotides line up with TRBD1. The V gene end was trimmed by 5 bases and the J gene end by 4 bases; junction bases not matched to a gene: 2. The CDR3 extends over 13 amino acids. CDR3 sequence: CASSGQDNQPQHF. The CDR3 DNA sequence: TGTGCCAGCAGTGGACAGGATAATCAGCCCCAGCATTTT.

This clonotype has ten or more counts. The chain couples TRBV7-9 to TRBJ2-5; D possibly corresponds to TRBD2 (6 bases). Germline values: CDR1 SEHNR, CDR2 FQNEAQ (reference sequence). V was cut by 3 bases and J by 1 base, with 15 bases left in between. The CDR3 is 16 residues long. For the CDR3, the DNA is TGTGCCAGCAGCTTGATCGCGGGGCCTTTCCAAGAGACCCAGTACTTC. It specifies CASSLIAGPFQETQYF.

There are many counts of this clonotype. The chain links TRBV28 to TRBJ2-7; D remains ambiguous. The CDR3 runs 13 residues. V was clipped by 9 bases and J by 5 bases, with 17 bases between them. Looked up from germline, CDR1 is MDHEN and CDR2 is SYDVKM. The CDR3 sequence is CASRDVSRDEQYF. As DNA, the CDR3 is TGTGCCAGTCGCGACGTATCGCGCGACGAGCAGTACTTC.

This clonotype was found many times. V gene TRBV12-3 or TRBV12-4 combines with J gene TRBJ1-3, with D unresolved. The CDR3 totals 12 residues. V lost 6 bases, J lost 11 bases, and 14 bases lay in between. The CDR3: CASRRERSPIYF. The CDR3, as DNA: TGTGCCAGCAGGCGGGAGCGAAGCCCCATATATTTT.

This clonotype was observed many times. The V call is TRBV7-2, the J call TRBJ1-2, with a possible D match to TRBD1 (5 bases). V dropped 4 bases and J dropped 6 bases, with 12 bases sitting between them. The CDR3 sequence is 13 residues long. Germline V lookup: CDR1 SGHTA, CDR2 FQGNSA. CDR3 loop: CASSSRGVDGYTF. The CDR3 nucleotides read TGTGCCAGCAGCTCCCGGGGCGTGGATGGCTACACCTTC.

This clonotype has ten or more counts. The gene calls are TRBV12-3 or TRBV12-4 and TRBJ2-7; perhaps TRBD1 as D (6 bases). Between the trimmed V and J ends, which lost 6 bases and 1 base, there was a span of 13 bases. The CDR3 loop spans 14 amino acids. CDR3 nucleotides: TGTGCCAGCAGGCCGACAGGTTTTTCCTACGAGCAGTACTTC. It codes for CASRPTGFSYEQYF.

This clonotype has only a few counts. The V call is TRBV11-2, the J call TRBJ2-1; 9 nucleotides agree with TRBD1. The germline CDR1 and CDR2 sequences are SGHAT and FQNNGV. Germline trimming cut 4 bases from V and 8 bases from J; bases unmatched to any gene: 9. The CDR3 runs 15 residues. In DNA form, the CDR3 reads TGTGCCAGCAGCTCCTACAGGGGGCAAGCATATGAGCAGTTCTTC. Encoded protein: CASSSYRGQAYEQFF.

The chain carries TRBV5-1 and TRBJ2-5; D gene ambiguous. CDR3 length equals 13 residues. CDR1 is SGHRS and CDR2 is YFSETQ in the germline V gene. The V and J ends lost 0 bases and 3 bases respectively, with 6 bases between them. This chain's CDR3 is CASSLALEETQYF. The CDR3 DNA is TGCGCCAGCAGCTTGGCCCTAGAAGAGACCCAGTACTTC.

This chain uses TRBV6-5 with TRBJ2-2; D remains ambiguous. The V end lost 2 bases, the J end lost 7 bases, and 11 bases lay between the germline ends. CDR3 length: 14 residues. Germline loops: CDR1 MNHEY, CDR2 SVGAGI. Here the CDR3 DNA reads TGTGCCAGCAGTTACAAGACCCTCGGCGGGGAGCTGTTTTTT. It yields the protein CASSYKTLGGELFF.

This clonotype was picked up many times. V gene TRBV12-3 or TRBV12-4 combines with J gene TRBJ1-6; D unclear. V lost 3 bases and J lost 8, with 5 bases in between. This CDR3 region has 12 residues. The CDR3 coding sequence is TGTGCCAGCAGTTTCACATATTCACCCCTCCACTTT. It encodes CASSFTYSPLHF.

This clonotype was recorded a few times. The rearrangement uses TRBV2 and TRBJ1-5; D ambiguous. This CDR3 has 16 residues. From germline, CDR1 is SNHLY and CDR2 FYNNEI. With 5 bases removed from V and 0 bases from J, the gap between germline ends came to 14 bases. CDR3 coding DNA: TGTGCCAGCAGTCGGTCGTCAGTCTATAGCAATCAGCCCCAGCATTTT. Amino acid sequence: CASSRSSVYSNQPQHF.